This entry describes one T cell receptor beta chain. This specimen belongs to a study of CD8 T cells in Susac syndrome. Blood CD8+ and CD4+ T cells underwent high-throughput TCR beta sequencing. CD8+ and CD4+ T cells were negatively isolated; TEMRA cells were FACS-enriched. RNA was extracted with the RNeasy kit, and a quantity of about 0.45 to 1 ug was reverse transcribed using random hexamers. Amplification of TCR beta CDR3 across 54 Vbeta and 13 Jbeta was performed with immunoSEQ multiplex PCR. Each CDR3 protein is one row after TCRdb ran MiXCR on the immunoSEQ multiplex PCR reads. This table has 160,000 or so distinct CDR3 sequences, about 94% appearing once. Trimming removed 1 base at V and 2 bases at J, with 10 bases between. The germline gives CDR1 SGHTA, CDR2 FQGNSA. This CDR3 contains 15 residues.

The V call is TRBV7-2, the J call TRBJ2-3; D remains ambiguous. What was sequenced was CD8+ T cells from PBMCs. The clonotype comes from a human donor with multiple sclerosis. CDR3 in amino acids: CASSLEPGYTDTQYF. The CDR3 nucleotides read TGTGCCAGCAGCTTAGAGCCCGGATACACAGATACGCAGTATTTT.